A selection of T cell receptor beta chains follows, all from one sample in a study of cytomegalovirus exposure and HLA in healthy donors. Clones were sequenced by immunoSEQ multiplex PCR, and TCRdb holds only the in-frame ones, with some missing. The sample contains roughly 49,000 clones, around 85% of which appear only once. Input material: PBMCs. The receptors here all came from a boy under 18 in good health and CMV-seropositive. Both conserved end residues are trimmed from each CDR3. Only part of the rows carry a size: once, few, many, or a class if the clone is expanded.

V gene: TRBV7-3; J gene: TRBJ2-2; clone size: .; CDR3 protein: ASSTTGGNLVPGELF
V gene: TRBV7-9; J gene: TRBJ1-6; clone size: .; CDR3 protein: ASSQEEPSPLH
V gene: TRBV5-1; J gene: TRBJ2-1; clone size: .; CDR3 protein: ASRLGTGVGSEQF
V gene: TRBV6-4; J gene: TRBJ1-2; clone size: .; CDR3 protein: ASSDSPGQPAYGYT
V gene: TRBV21-1; J gene: TRBJ1-5; clone size: .; CDR3 protein: ASSKVGTGGNQPQH
V gene: TRBV7-3; J gene: TRBJ2-1; clone size: .; CDR3 protein: ASKAESSYNEQF
V gene: TRBV9; J gene: TRBJ2-1; clone size: .; CDR3 protein: ASSVAGGSDEQF
V gene: TRBV7-2; J gene: TRBJ1-2; clone size: once; CDR3 protein: ASSLEGGHGGYT
V gene: TRBV6-6; J gene: TRBJ2-5; clone size: once; CDR3 protein: ASSLQEPQETQY
V gene: TRBV5-6; J gene: TRBJ2-3; clone size: .; CDR3 protein: ASRRTLNLQEDTPDTQY
V gene: TRBV18; J gene: TRBJ1-2; clone size: .; CDR3 protein: ASSLDRFYGYT
V gene: TRBV27; J gene: TRBJ1-5; clone size: .; CDR3 protein: ASRDSNSNQPQH
V gene: TRBV2; J gene: TRBJ2-7; clone size: .; CDR3 protein: ASTLTSGDSYEQY
V gene: TRBV11-2; J gene: TRBJ2-7; clone size: .; CDR3 protein: ASTQTGGYEQY
V gene: TRBV6-1; J gene: TRBJ1-1; clone size: .; CDR3 protein: ASRGTGHMNTEAF
V gene: TRBV2; J gene: TRBJ1-6; clone size: few; CDR3 protein: ASSADSGSSYNSPLH
V gene: TRBV6-1; J gene: TRBJ1-2; clone size: .; CDR3 protein: ASRDRVTYGYT
V gene: TRBV10-2; J gene: TRBJ2-2; clone size: .; CDR3 protein: ASRGAGANTGELF
V gene: TRBV6-6; J gene: TRBJ2-5; clone size: .; CDR3 protein: ASSLVEAQQY
V gene: TRBV5-4; J gene: TRBJ2-3; clone size: .; CDR3 protein: ASSLGGGLSTDTQY
V gene: TRBV5-1; J gene: TRBJ1-1; clone size: .; CDR3 protein: ASSLVAIGGTEAF
V gene: TRBV5-1; J gene: TRBJ2-5; clone size: .; CDR3 protein: ASKPLAGARYQETQY